These T cell receptor beta chains were read from a single sample in a study of CD8+ T cells in alopecia areata. Repertoires were generated with immunoSEQ multiplex PCR, while TCRdb's copy carries only in-frame clones and drops some. Here the sample spans under 150,000 clones, 53% being singletons. The sample was CD4+ T cells sorted from blood, taken at week 4, from a patient treated with tofacitinib. These TCRs come from a human donor with alopecia areata. Each CDR3 is given with its conserved first and last residue. A D gene is named only where the DNA matches it firmly. Some rows have no size entry. The others give once, few or many, or a class for an expanded clone.

>.|TRBJ2-3|.|TRBV29-1
TGCAGCGCCGCGTCGTGGGAGGTAACAGATACGCAGTATTTT
CSAASWEVTDTQYF
>.|TRBJ2-7|.|TRBV28
TGTGCCAGCAGTAAGAGACAAGCCTACGAGCAGTACTTC
CASSKRQAYEQYF
>once|TRBJ2-3|TRBD1|TRBV30
TGTGCCTGGAGTCAAGGGGGCGCGGCAGATACGCAGTATTTT
CAWSQGGAADTQYF
>.|TRBJ2-2|.|TRBV29-1
TGCAGCGTTACACGGGGGCTGGCGAACACCGGGGAGCTGTTTTTT
CSVTRGLANTGELFF
>few|TRBJ2-5|TRBD1|TRBV29-1
TGCAGCGTGCCCGAGGGCCTGACAGGGCACCCAACCAAAGAGACCCAGTACTTC
CSVPEGLTGHPTKETQYF
>few|TRBJ2-1|.|TRBV14
TGTGCCAGCAGCCAAGAGGATGGCCAGAACCTTTACAATGAGCAGTTCTTC
CASSQEDGQNLYNEQFF
>.|TRBJ1-5|.|TRBV4-1
TGCGCCAGCAGCCAAGATCTACAGCCTAATCAGCCCCAGCATTTT
CASSQDLQPNQPQHF
>.|TRBJ1-3|TRBD1|TRBV2
TGTGCCAGCGAGGACAGGTCGGCCTCCTCTGGAAACACCATATATTTT
CASEDRSASSGNTIYF
>.|TRBJ1-5|TRBD1|TRBV4-2
TGTGCCAGCAGCCAAGATTTGGGGACAGGGGGAGCCAATCAGCCCCAGCATTTT
CASSQDLGTGGANQPQHF
>.|TRBJ1-4|TRBD1|TRBV18
TGTGCCAGCTCACCGGGGACAGGTGAAAAACTGTTTTTT
CASSPGTGEKLFF
>.|TRBJ2-7|TRBD2|TRBV29-1
TGCAGCGTGGAGACTAGCGGGGTATACGAGCAGTACTTC
CSVETSGVYEQYF
>.|TRBJ2-7|.|TRBV6-1
TGTGCCACGCGAAGCGGACAGTTCTACGAGCAGTACTTC
CATRSGQFYEQYF
>once|TRBJ1-2|TRBD1|TRBV29-1
TGCAGCGTCGTGGGACAGGGGGAAGACTATGGCTACACCTTC
CSVVGQGEDYGYTF
>.|TRBJ1-1|TRBD1|TRBV10-3
TGTGCCATTGACAGGGGAGCGAACACTGAAGCTTTCTTT
CAIDRGANTEAFF
>.|TRBJ2-3|.|TRBV5-1
TGCGCCAGCAGCCGGGAACAAAGGACAGATACGCAGTATTTT
CASSREQRTDTQYF
>.|TRBJ2-5|TRBD2|TRBV29-1
TGCAGCGTTCAAACTAGCGGGGCCCGCCAAGAGACCCAGTACTTC
CSVQTSGARQETQYF
>.|TRBJ2-3|.|TRBV29-1
TGCAGTCATCAGGGTCACGGAGATACGCAGTATTTT
CSHQGHGDTQYF
>few|TRBJ2-1|TRBD2|TRBV4-1
TGCGCCAGCAGCAACGGGGGGGCCACCTACAATGAGCAGTTCTTC
CASSNGGATYNEQFF
>.|TRBJ1-2|.|TRBV7-9
TGTGCCAGCAGCTTGACGGCGGGGATTAACTATGGCTACACCTTC
CASSLTAGINYGYTF
>.|TRBJ1-6|TRBD1|TRBV30
TGTGCCTGGAATCTGGTGGGACAGATCGCCTATAATTCACCCCTCCACTTT
CAWNLVGQIAYNSPLHF
>.|TRBJ2-1|.|TRBV5-1
TGCGCCAGCAGCTTGGGTGGGATTCGCTCCTACAATGAGCAGTTCTTC
CASSLGGIRSYNEQFF
>.|TRBJ2-7|.|TRBV25-1
TGTGCCAGCAGTGCGCTAGGCGAGCAGTACTTC
CASSALGEQYF
>.|TRBJ2-1|.|TRBV7-6
TGTGCCAGCAGCTTAGGGCGGGTGAGCTCCTACAATGAGCAGTTCTTC
CASSLGRVSSYNEQFF
>.|TRBJ1-1|.|TRBV19
TGTGCCAGTAGTAGATCCGGGGGAATGAACACTGAAGCTTTCTTT
CASSRSGGMNTEAFF
>.|TRBJ2-7|TRBD2|TRBV2
TGTGCCACCGGGACTAGCGGGTTTTCCTACGAGCAGTACTTC
CATGTSGFSYEQYF
>.|TRBJ2-1|TRBD1|TRBV30
TGTGCCTGGAGTGCAGGGGGCAATGAGCAGTTCTTC
CAWSAGGNEQFF
>.|TRBJ2-1|TRBD1|TRBV2
TGTGCCAGCAGAAGACAGGGCCCTTCGAATGAGCAGTTCTTC
CASRRQGPSNEQFF
>.|TRBJ1-1|.|TRBV14
TGTGCCAGCAGCCAACGGGTGACAGCTTTCTTT
CASSQRVTAFF
>.|TRBJ2-1|TRBD2|TRBV5-1
TGCGCCAGCGGATACGGGACTAGCGATTTCAATGAGCAGTTCTTC
CASGYGTSDFNEQFF
>once|TRBJ1-2|TRBD1|TRBV2
TGTGCCAGCAGTACGACGACAGGGAACTATGGCTACACCTTC
CASSTTTGNYGYTF
>.|TRBJ2-5|TRBD1|TRBV30
TGTGCCTGGGGGGCCGGGACAGGGACGGAGACCCAGTACTTC
CAWGAGTGTETQYF
>few|TRBJ2-3|TRBD2|TRBV4-1
TGCGCCAGCAGCCGAGGGACTAGCGGGAGACCAGATACGCAGTATTTT
CASSRGTSGRPDTQYF
>.|TRBJ2-5|.|TRBV4-1
TGCGCCAGCAGCCCACTAGTTGGAGGGCAAGAGACCCAGTACTTC
CASSPLVGGQETQYF
>.|TRBJ2-5|TRBD2|TRBV7-2
TGTGCCAGCAGCGGGACTAGCGGGAGCGAGACCCAGTACTTC
CASSGTSGSETQYF
>.|TRBJ2-6|.|TRBV7-3
TGTGCCAGCAGCTTAAAGGCTAGTAACTCTGGGGCCAACGTCCTGACTTTC
CASSLKASNSGANVLTF
>.|TRBJ1-1|.|TRBV20-1
TGCAGTGCCGAAAATAGGGAGGCGGCTTTCTTT
CSAENREAAFF
>.|TRBJ2-3|TRBD2|TRBV29-1
TGCAGCGTGGCGGGAGTAGATACGCAGTATTTT
CSVAGVDTQYF
>few|TRBJ1-2|.|TRBV23-1
TGCGCCAGCAGCCGGGGTGGCTACACCTTC
CASSRGGYTF
>many|TRBJ1-2|.|TRBV7-9
TGTGCCAGCAGCTTACTTGAGGGAAGGGGCTACACCTTC
CASSLLEGRGYTF
>.|TRBJ2-3|.|TRBV7-7
TGTGCCAGCAGCCCCTCCGACGGGAGCACAGATACGCAGTATTTT
CASSPSDGSTDTQYF
>.|TRBJ2-3|TRBD1|TRBV4-1
TGCGCCAGCAGCCAAGGGCTCACTAGGGGGCACACAGATACGCAGTATTTT
CASSQGLTRGHTDTQYF
>.|TRBJ2-5|TRBD1|TRBV30
TGTGCCTGGAGTGTAGTAAGGGGGCCTGGGGAGACCCAGTACTTC
CAWSVVRGPGETQYF
>.|TRBJ1-5|.|TRBV29-1
TGCAGCGTTGCTCAGGTGGCAGGGGATCAGCCCCAGCATTTT
CSVAQVAGDQPQHF
>.|TRBJ1-4|.|TRBV29-1
TGCAGCGTTACGGACGTCTCGGGTCTAAATGAAAAACTGTTTTTT
CSVTDVSGLNEKLFF
>.|TRBJ1-6|TRBD1|TRBV10-3
TGTGCCATCAGTGACGGACAGGGGATCTCACCCCTCCACTTT
CAISDGQGISPLHF
>.|TRBJ1-2|.|TRBV19
TGTGCCACTCAATACTATGGCTACACCTTC
CATQYYGYTF
>.|TRBJ2-7|.|TRBV29-1
TGCAGCGTTGGAGGGGGAGAGCAGTACTTC
CSVGGGEQYF
>.|TRBJ1-2|TRBD1|TRBV25-1
TGTGCCAGCAGCGGTGAAACAGGGGGCACGAGGTATGGCTACACCTTC
CASSGETGGTRYGYTF
>.|TRBJ1-5|.|TRBV19
TGTGCCAGTAAAGATGCGCCTTCCCAGCCCCAGCATTTT
CASKDAPSQPQHF
>.|TRBJ2-5|.|TRBV5-1
TGCGCCAGCAGCTTGGGGAATACTTACTACTTC
CASSLGNTYYF
>.|TRBJ1-2|.|TRBV14
TGTGCCAGCAGCCAAGACGTACACCGAAACTATGGCTACACCTTC
CASSQDVHRNYGYTF
>.|TRBJ2-7|.|TRBV10-2
TGCGCCAGCAGTGAGTCAGGGGGTTCGGACGAGCAGTACTTC
CASSESGGSDEQYF
>few|TRBJ2-5|.|TRBV29-1
TGCAGCGTTGAATCCCGATGGGAGACAGGCCCTCAAGAGACCCAGTACTTC
CSVESRWETGPQETQYF